This T cell receptor (beta chain) was obtained from a study of siplizumab effects on memory and regulatory T cells. Study outcomes and limitations: No assignable naive or memory phenotype existed for roughly 80-96% of proliferating CD4+ or CD8+ clones.

This clone occurred once. Antigen: not known. Repertoires were generated with immunoSEQ multiplex PCR, while TCRdb's copy carries only in-frame clones and drops some. The sample shows over 85,000 clones, 85% to 95% of them seen only once. The germline CDR1 and CDR2 sequences are MRHNA and SNTAGT. This CDR3 is built from 14 residues. Trimming took 8 bases from V and 0 from J, leaving 11 bases between them. Sequenced material: non-Treg CD4+ T cells sorted from blood. This receptor was obtained from a human donor in good health. This chain joins TRBV6-4 and TRBJ2-1; no reliable D call. CDR3 DNA: TGTGCCAGCTCGCCGGAGAGCTCCTACAATGAGCAGTTCTTC. It codes for CASSPESSYNEQFF.